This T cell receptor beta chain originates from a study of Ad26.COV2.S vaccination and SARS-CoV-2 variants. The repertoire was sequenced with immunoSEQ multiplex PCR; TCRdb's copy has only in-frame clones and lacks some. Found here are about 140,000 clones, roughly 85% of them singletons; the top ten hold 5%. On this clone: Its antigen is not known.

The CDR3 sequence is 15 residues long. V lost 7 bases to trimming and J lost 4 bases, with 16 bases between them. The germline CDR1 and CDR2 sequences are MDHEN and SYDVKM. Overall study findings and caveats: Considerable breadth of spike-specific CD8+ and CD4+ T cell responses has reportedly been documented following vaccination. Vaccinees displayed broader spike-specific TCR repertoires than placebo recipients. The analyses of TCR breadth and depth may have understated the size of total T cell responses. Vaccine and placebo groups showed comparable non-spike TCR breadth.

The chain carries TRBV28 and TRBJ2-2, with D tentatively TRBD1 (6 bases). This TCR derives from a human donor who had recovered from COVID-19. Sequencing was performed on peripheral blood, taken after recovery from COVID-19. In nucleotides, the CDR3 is TGTGCCAGCATCGAAAGGGGGTTGAGCACCGGGGAGCTGTTTTTT. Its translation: CASIERGLSTGELFF.